This T cell receptor beta chain is drawn from a study of blood T cells in healthy people across ages. Study results and caveats: One million T cells yielded diversity estimates that were considered underestimates.

With each sample, at least 5 micrograms of total RNA were extracted. This clonotype was seen repeatedly, ten times or more. Its antigen is unknown. A J-beta primer mix and a sample-barcoded 5' primer were used in a second PCR of roughly 7 to 12 cycles. TCRdb ran MiXCR on the 5' RACE reads and lists one entry per CDR3 protein. The table records just under 900,000 distinct CDR3 sequences, more than 25% of them present only once. The CDR3 is 13 residues long. Deletions cut 0 bases from V and 5 bases from J, with 8 bases between. Germline loops: CDR1 SGHNT, CDR2 YYREEE (reference sequence). This sequence was found in a woman aged 80 or over in good health. Sequencing was carried out using blood. V is TRBV5-4 and J is TRBJ1-2, with no clear D. This chain's CDR3 is CASSLDQWYGYTF. As DNA, the CDR3 is TGTGCCAGCAGCTTGGATCAGTGGTATGGCTACACCTTC.